Listed here are 20 T cell receptor beta chains from one sample, sequenced in a study of T cell repertoires in cytomegalovirus infection. TCRdb itself ran the reads through MiXCR, one entry per CDR3 protein. The sample holds approximately 200,000 distinct CDR3 sequences, roughly 30% seen once. The sample was PBMCs. These receptors were collected from a human donor in good health (CMV status not recorded). Some clones in this sample may be carry-over from other donors' samples.

This clonotype was observed a few times. In nucleotides, the CDR3 is TGTGCCAGCAGGGGGATTAACTATGGCTACACCTTC. As protein: CASRGINYGYTF. The chain recombines TRBV2 with TRBJ1-2, with D unclear. V lost 6 bases and J 1 base, leaving 6 bases between the germline ends. Looked up from germline, CDR1 is SNHLY and CDR2 is FYNNEI. The CDR3 spans 12 residues.

The table lists this clonotype with many counts. The genes are TRBV7-6 and TRBJ2-1; 15 bases agree with TRBD2. Germline trimming cut 5 bases from V and 5 bases from J; bases unmatched to any gene: 7. This CDR3 spans 17 amino acids. Germline CDR1 is SGHVS and CDR2 is FNYEAQ. This chain's CDR3 is CASSVPGLAGGNNEQFF. The CDR3 DNA sequence: TGTGCCAGCAGCGTGCCGGGACTAGCGGGGGGCAACAATGAGCAGTTCTTC.

This clonotype showed up just a few times. This sequence joins TRBV5-6 and TRBJ1-1, with no clear D. Germline V CDR1 and CDR2: SGHDT, YYEEEE. The CDR3 sequence is 16 residues long. V was clipped by 1 base and J by 0 bases, with 13 bases between them. Here the CDR3 reads CASSLLGGSMNTEAFF. The CDR3 coding sequence is TGTGCCAGCAGCTTGTTAGGAGGCAGCATGAACACTGAAGCTTTCTTT.

The chain uses TRBV12-3 or TRBV12-4 and TRBJ1-1, with D uncertain. The V end was cut by 7 bases, the J end by 8 bases, with 17 bases between. This CDR3 contains 13 residues. Written as DNA, the CDR3 is TGTGCCAGCACCTCGGGCCTTCTGTTAGAAGCTTTCTTT. This gives the protein CASTSGLLLEAFF.

This clonotype was detected many times. The chain carries TRBV7-2 and TRBJ1-1; the match to TRBD1 covers 10 bases. CDR1 SGHTA and CDR2 FQGNSA come from the germline V gene. The CDR3 has 18 amino acids. V lost 0 bases, J lost 1 base, and 8 bases stayed unmatched. The CDR3 loop reads CASSLAPGQGSWNTEAFF. The CDR3 bases are TGTGCCAGCAGCTTAGCGCCGGGACAGGGGTCGTGGAACACTGAAGCTTTCTTT.

This chain uses TRBV7-9 with TRBJ2-2; D unresolved. The germline CDR1 and CDR2 sequences are SEHNR and FQNEAQ (reference sequence). This CDR3 is built from 15 residues. V dropped 5 bases and J dropped 4 bases, with 14 bases sitting between them. The CDR3 is CASSPGRSGTGELFF. In DNA form, the CDR3 reads TGTGCCAGCAGCCCCGGCAGGTCCGGCACCGGGGAGCTGTTTTTT.

This clonotype was seen only a few times. The chain employs TRBV29-1 and TRBJ1-5, with D possibly being TRBD1 (5 bases). V was shortened by 5 bases and J by 7 bases, with 15 bases between the two germline ends. Germline lookup yields CDR1 SQVTM and CDR2 ANQGSEA. The CDR3 runs 13 residues. The CDR3 DNA reads as TGCAGCGTTCTTAGCGCGGGGGGACAGCCCCAGCATTTT. It encodes CSVLSAGGQPQHF.

This clonotype was seen a handful of times. V and J are TRBV7-2 and TRBJ2-5; 8 bases align to TRBD2. The CDR3 is made up of 17 amino acids. The trim removed 2 bases at V and 0 bases at J, leaving 8 bases unmatched. The germline CDR1 and CDR2 sequences are SGHTA and FQGNSA. This chain's CDR3 is CASSLKTAGGYQETQYF. CDR3 DNA sequence: TGTGCCAGCAGCTTAAAAACGGCGGGGGGCTACCAAGAGACCCAGTACTTC.

The V call is TRBV6-5, the J call TRBJ2-5; 7 bases fit TRBD1. Germline V lookup: CDR1 MNHEY, CDR2 SVGAGI. Losses at the gene ends were 4 bases for V and 4 bases for J; bases not matched to a gene: 6. This CDR3 region has 14 residues. This CDR3 reads CASSLGTVRETQYF. CDR3 coding DNA: TGTGCCAGCAGTTTGGGGACAGTTAGAGAGACCCAGTACTTC.

A few counts support this clonotype. This rearrangement joins TRBV12-5 to TRBJ2-7; weak D call: TRBD2 (6 bases). V was pared by 7 bases and J by 0 bases, with 13 bases between. This CDR3 has 14 amino acids. Germline CDR1 reads LGHNT; CDR2 reads FRNRAP. The CDR3 nucleotides read TGTGCTAGTGCCTGGCGGGGCAACTCCTACGAGCAGTACTTC. It is translated as CASAWRGNSYEQYF.

In its sample, this clonotype was seen many times. This rearrangement joins TRBV7-3 to TRBJ2-1; TRBD1 is a possible D gene (5 bases). Germline CDR1 reads SGHTA; CDR2 reads FQGTGA. The CDR3 extends over 16 amino acids. Trimming removed 0 bases from V and 9 bases from J, with 18 bases in between. The CDR3 region has the DNA TGTGCCAGCAGCTTAACGGCTGGGGCTGTCTCTAGTGAGCAGTTCTTC. Protein product: CASSLTAGAVSSEQFF.

In this sample, this clonotype turned up a few times. The rearrangement joins TRBV2 to TRBJ1-3; 8 positions agree with TRBD1. Germline CDR1 and CDR2: SNHLY and FYNNEI. V trimming: 6 bases; J trimming: 15 bases; junction bases outside the gene matches: 13. This CDR3 has 13 residues. The CDR3 DNA is TGTGCCAGCAGCGCGGACAGGGACACACCCCAATATTTT. The encoded protein is CASSADRDTPQYF.

V and J are TRBV5-6 and TRBJ2-7; 7 nucleotides line up with TRBD1. The J segment lost 3 bases and the V segment lost 2 bases, leaving 5 bases of the junction unmatched. CDR1 is SGHDT and CDR2 is YYEEEE in the germline V gene. The CDR3 has 14 residues. The CDR3 DNA sequence: TGTGCCAGCAGCTTCGGGGACAGATTCTACGAGCAGTACTTC. Translation: CASSFGDRFYEQYF.

This clonotype was detected many times. The V and J genes are TRBV7-2 and TRBJ2-7, with D perhaps matching TRBD1 or TRBD2 (6 bases each). Trimming left V 1 base short and J 5 bases short, with 12 bases between. There are 14 residues in the CDR3. The germline V gene has CDR1 SGHTA and CDR2 FQGNSA. The CDR3 sequence: CASSLGRGGDEQYF. CDR3 nucleotide sequence: TGTGCCAGCAGCTTAGGCAGGGGAGGCGACGAGCAGTACTTC.

This clonotype showed up just a few times. The CDR3 DNA reads as TGCGCCAGCAGCCAAGAGGACACTGAAGCTTTCTTT. Protein product: CASSQEDTEAFF. The chain has TRBV4-1 and TRBJ1-1; D is uncertain. Germline CDR1 MGHRA, CDR2 YSYEKL. V lost 0 bases and J lost 3, with 2 bases in between. The CDR3 totals 12 residues.

V gene TRBV20-1 combines with J gene TRBJ2-4; 7 bases agree with TRBD1. This CDR3 has 11 amino acids. After removal of 6 bases from V and 8 bases from J, the junction contained 4 bases not matched to a gene. CDR1 DFQATT and CDR2 SNEGSKA come from the germline V gene (reference sequence). This CDR3 reads CSAFDRDIQYF. Here the CDR3 DNA reads TGCAGTGCCTTCGACAGGGACATTCAGTACTTC.

The CDR3 protein is CASSYSAGTGDLEAFF. The CDR3 coding sequence is TGTGCCAGCAGTTACTCAGCCGGGACAGGGGACCTTGAAGCTTTCTTT. The genes are TRBV6-2 or TRBV6-3 and TRBJ1-1; 10 bases map to TRBD1. The CDR3 extends over 16 amino acids. The V gene's germline CDR1 is MNHEY and CDR2 SVGEGT. With 0 bases clipped from V and 7 bases from J, the junction kept 8 bases outside the gene matches.

The gene calls are TRBV5-4 and TRBJ2-5; D remains ambiguous. The germline CDR1 and CDR2 sequences are SGHNT and YYREEE (reference sequence). The ends were cut back, 4 bases at V and 1 base at J, with 11 bases in the middle. CDR3 length: 14 amino acids. The CDR3 is CASSPTELQETQYF. The CDR3 DNA is TGTGCCAGCAGCCCTACAGAACTCCAAGAGACCCAGTACTTC.

This clonotype appeared a few times. The J gene is TRBJ1-4, the V gene TRBV11-2, with D perhaps TRBD1 (6 bases). This CDR3 comprises 15 residues. Germline V lookup: CDR1 SGHAT, CDR2 FQNNGV. V lost 5 bases and J 3 bases, leaving 13 bases between the germline ends. For the CDR3, the DNA is TGTGCCAGCAGCCCTGGGGACACTTCTAATGAAAAACTGTTTTTT. Translating it yields CASSPGDTSNEKLFF.

This clonotype appeared a few times. The chain couples TRBV7-3 to TRBJ1-1; D not certain. Between the trimmed V and J ends, which lost 0 bases and 3 bases, there was a span of 5 bases. Germline CDR1 and CDR2: SGHTA and FQGTGA. The CDR3 sequence is 13 residues long. CDR3 region: CASSLTGHTEAFF. CDR3 nucleotide sequence: TGTGCCAGCAGCTTAACTGGCCACACTGAAGCTTTCTTT. Variable domain in full (rest from reference TRBV7-3 and TRBJ1-1): GAGVSQTPSNKVTEKGKYVELRCDPISGHTALYWYRQSLGQGPEFLIYFQGTGAADDSGLPNDRFFAVRPEGSVSTLKIQRTERGDSAVYLCASSLTGHTEAFFGQGTRLTVV.